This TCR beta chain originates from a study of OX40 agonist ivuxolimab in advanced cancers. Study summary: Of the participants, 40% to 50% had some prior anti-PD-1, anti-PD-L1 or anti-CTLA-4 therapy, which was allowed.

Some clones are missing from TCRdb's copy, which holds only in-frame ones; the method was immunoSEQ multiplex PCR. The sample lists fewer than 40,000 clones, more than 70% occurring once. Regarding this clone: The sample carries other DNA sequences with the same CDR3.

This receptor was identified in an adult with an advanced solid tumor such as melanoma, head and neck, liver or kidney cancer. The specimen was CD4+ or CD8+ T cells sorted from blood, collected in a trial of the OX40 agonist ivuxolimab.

CDR3 DNA sequence: TGTGCCTGGAGTGTAAAAGGGTCCTATGGCTACACCTTC. This codes for CAWSVKGSYGYTF. V is TRBV30 and J is TRBJ1-2; D not resolved. V gave up 0 bases and J gave up 4 bases, with 9 bases separating them. The CDR3 is made up of 13 amino acids. CDR1 and CDR2 from the germline V gene are GTSNPN and SVGIG (reference sequence).